This T cell receptor (beta chain) was profiled in a study of cytomegalovirus exposure and HLA in healthy donors. Study-level points and caveats: Most likely, a cluster of highly shared sequence variants arose as a sequencing artifact.

In the case of this clone: Its specificity is not known.

Researchers ran the PCR with 60 Vbeta and 13 Jbeta primers. Sequencing was performed with immunoSEQ multiplex PCR; in TCRdb, only in-frame clones are kept and a portion is missing. Of 76,000 or so clones in the sample, just under 80% were seen once. V lost 8 bases and J lost 4, with 17 bases in between. The CDR3 sequence is 15 residues long. Germline assignment: CDR1 LNHNV and CDR2 YYDKDF (reference sequence). Specimen: PBMCs. V and J are TRBV15 and TRBJ2-2, with D possibly matching TRBD1 (5 bases). The receptor comes from a woman aged 40-49 years in good health and CMV-seropositive. CDR3 region: CATSREVQGTGELFF. CDR3 nucleotides: TGTGCCACCTCCCGAGAGGTCCAGGGCACCGGGGAGCTGTTTTTT.